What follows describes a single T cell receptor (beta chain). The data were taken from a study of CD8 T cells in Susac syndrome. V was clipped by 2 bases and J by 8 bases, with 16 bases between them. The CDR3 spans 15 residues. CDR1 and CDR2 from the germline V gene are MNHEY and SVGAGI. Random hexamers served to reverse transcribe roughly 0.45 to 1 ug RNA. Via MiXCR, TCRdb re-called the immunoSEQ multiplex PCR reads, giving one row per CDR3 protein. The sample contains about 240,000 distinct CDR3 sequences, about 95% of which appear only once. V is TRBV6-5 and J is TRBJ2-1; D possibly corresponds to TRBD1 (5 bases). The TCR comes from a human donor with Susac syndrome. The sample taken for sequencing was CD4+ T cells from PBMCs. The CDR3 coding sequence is TGTGCCAGCAGTTACCAGGCAGGGTCTGGGGATGAGCAGTTCTTC. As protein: CASSYQAGSGDEQFF.